This TCR beta chain was documented in a study of blood T cells in healthy people across ages. In the case of this clonotype: As yet, its antigen is unknown.

Study-wide results and limits: Per million T cells, TCR beta diversity dropped roughly linearly as age increased.

A second PCR of about 7 to 11 cycles used a sample-barcoded 5' primer and a J-beta primer mix. MiXCR, run by TCRdb on the 5' RACE reads, gives a single entry per CDR3 protein. In the table there are roughly 800,000 distinct CDR3 sequences, more than 25% of which are singletons. Per germline, CDR1 LNHNV and CDR2 YYDKDF (reference sequence). The CDR3 consists of 14 residues. V lost 2 bases to trimming and J lost 10 bases; unmatched junction nucleotides: 6. The sample was also linked to a second study, of T cells of mothers and their children. From that second work: Samples were obtained from a few healthy Caucasian mothers and their six children. Slightly higher, non-significant overlap characterized related mother-child pairs relative to unrelated pairs.

This TCR was recovered from a boy younger than 18 in good health. The sequencing input was blood. V usage is TRBV15 and J usage is TRBJ1-4; the match to TRBD1 covers 8 bases. The CDR3 here is CATSRSTGGAKLFF. DNA of the CDR3: TGTGCCACCAGCAGATCTACAGGGGGGGCAAAACTGTTTTTT.